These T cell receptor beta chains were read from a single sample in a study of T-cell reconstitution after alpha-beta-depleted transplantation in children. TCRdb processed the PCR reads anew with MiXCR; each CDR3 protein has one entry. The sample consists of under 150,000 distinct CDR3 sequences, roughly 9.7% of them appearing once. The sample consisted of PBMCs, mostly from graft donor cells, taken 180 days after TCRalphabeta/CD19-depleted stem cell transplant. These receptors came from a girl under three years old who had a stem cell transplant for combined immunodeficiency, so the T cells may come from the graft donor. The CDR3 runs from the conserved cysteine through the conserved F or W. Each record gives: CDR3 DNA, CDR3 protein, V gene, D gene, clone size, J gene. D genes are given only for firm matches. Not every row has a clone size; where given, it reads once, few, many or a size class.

DNA: TGCAGTGCTAGACAGGGACCCTACGAGCAGTACTTC
CDR3: CSARQGPYEQYF
V: TRBV20-1
D: .
size: many
J: TRBJ2-7

DNA: TGTGCCAGCAGCGTAGGCCACTCTGGGGCCAACGTCCTGACTTTC
CDR3: CASSVGHSGANVLTF
V: TRBV9
D: .
size: .
J: TRBJ2-6

DNA: TGTGCCAGCAGCTTAGGACTGACTAAAGAGACCCAGTACTTC
CDR3: CASSLGLTKETQYF
V: TRBV7-9
D: .
size: .
J: TRBJ2-5

DNA: TGTGCCTGGTTTCCGGGACTAGCAGGCTACGAGCAGTACTTC
CDR3: CAWFPGLAGYEQYF
V: TRBV30
D: TRBD2
size: .
J: TRBJ2-7

DNA: TGTGCCAGCAGTTACTCCTTGTCCCTCCGATACAATGAGCAGTTCTTC
CDR3: CASSYSLSLRYNEQFF
V: TRBV6-2/TRBV6-3
D: .
size: few
J: TRBJ2-1

DNA: TGTGCCAGCAGTTTAGCTGGTCAAGGGAGGCGCTCCTACAATGAGCAGTTCTTC
CDR3: CASSLAGQGRRSYNEQFF
V: TRBV12-3/TRBV12-4
D: .
size: few
J: TRBJ2-1

DNA: TGTGCCAGCAGCTCCTTCAGTGAGGAAGCTTTCTTT
CDR3: CASSSFSEEAFF
V: TRBV7-9
D: .
size: .
J: TRBJ1-1

DNA: TGCAGCGTTGAAGATCCCCGAAGGACAGGGCCCGGCGAGCAGTACTTC
CDR3: CSVEDPRRTGPGEQYF
V: TRBV29-1
D: TRBD1
size: few
J: TRBJ2-7

DNA: TGTGCCAGTAGTTTCGGGGGACTCGGGTCCTACGAACAGTACTTC
CDR3: CASSFGGLGSYEQYF
V: TRBV19
D: .
size: .
J: TRBJ2-7

DNA: TGTGCCACCAGCCTAACTAGCAGTTCCACAGATACGCAGTATTTT
CDR3: CATSLTSSSTDTQYF
V: TRBV24-1
D: .
size: .
J: TRBJ2-3

DNA: TGCAGTGCTAGGGGGGCAGGGGGCTACTACGAGCAGTACTTC
CDR3: CSARGAGGYYEQYF
V: TRBV20-1
D: TRBD1
size: .
J: TRBJ2-7

DNA: TGTGCCAGCAGTTACTCGGAGGGACACTTATACGAGCAGTACTTC
CDR3: CASSYSEGHLYEQYF
V: TRBV6-5
D: .
size: .
J: TRBJ2-7

DNA: TGTGCCAGCAGTGAATATCTCGTGGATCTCTACGAGCAGTACTTC
CDR3: CASSEYLVDLYEQYF
V: TRBV25-1
D: .
size: .
J: TRBJ2-7

DNA: TGCGCCAGCAGCTCCTCCGGGACTAGAGGGGACACAGATACGCAGTATTTT
CDR3: CASSSSGTRGDTDTQYF
V: TRBV5-1
D: TRBD2
size: few
J: TRBJ2-3

DNA: TGTGCCAGCAGCTTGGACCGACGCACAGATACGCAGTATTTT
CDR3: CASSLDRRTDTQYF
V: TRBV7-2
D: .
size: .
J: TRBJ2-3

DNA: TGCAGCGTTCAGGACGGTCCCTACGAGCAGTACTTC
CDR3: CSVQDGPYEQYF
V: TRBV29-1
D: .
size: few
J: TRBJ2-7

DNA: TGTGCCGCCAGCAGAGATCTTCAGCGGGAGTTCTACAATGAGCAGTTCTTC
CDR3: CAASRDLQREFYNEQFF
V: TRBV15
D: TRBD2
size: .
J: TRBJ2-1

DNA: TGTGCCACCAGTGACCCAGGACTGCGCTATGGCTACACCTTC
CDR3: CATSDPGLRYGYTF
V: TRBV24-1
D: .
size: many
J: TRBJ1-2

DNA: TGTGCCAGCAGTTTACGGCGGGGGGGAGAGACCCAGTACTTC
CDR3: CASSLRRGGETQYF
V: TRBV12-3/TRBV12-4
D: TRBD2
size: few
J: TRBJ2-5

DNA: TGTGCCAGCAGTTTCTCGTTCTCTGGGGCCAACGTCCTGACTTTC
CDR3: CASSFSFSGANVLTF
V: TRBV12-3/TRBV12-4
D: .
size: .
J: TRBJ2-6

DNA: TGTGCCAGCAGCTTGGGACAGGGATTTTACGGGACCATATCCTCTGATGAGCAGTTCTTC
CDR3: CASSLGQGFYGTISSDEQFF
V: TRBV5-6
D: TRBD1
size: few
J: TRBJ2-1

DNA: TGTGCCAGCAGTTATTACACCTACGAGCAGTACTTC
CDR3: CASSYYTYEQYF
V: TRBV7-2
D: .
size: .
J: TRBJ2-7

DNA: TGCAGTGCCATTTTACTGTATGCCAAAAACATTCAGTACTTC
CDR3: CSAILLYAKNIQYF
V: TRBV20-1
D: .
size: many
J: TRBJ2-4

DNA: TGTGCCACCAGCATGACAGGGAACACTGAAGCTTTCTTT
CDR3: CATSMTGNTEAFF
V: TRBV15
D: .
size: many
J: TRBJ1-1

DNA: TGCAGTGCTAGAGGGGGGACAGGGGAAGAGACCCAGTACTTC
CDR3: CSARGGTGEETQYF
V: TRBV20-1
D: TRBD1
size: .
J: TRBJ2-5

DNA: TGCAGCGTTGGGGACAGCCATGGCTACACCTTC
CDR3: CSVGDSHGYTF
V: TRBV29-1
D: TRBD1
size: few
J: TRBJ1-2

DNA: TGTGCCAGCAGTTACATCGTAAACACAGATACGCAGTATTTT
CDR3: CASSYIVNTDTQYF
V: TRBV6-5
D: .
size: many
J: TRBJ2-3

DNA: TGTGCCAGTCGGAGCTACAATGAGCAGTTCTTC
CDR3: CASRSYNEQFF
V: TRBV2
D: .
size: .
J: TRBJ2-1

DNA: TGCAGCGTTAAAACTAGCGGGGGCTACGAGCAGTACTTC
CDR3: CSVKTSGGYEQYF
V: TRBV29-1
D: TRBD2
size: .
J: TRBJ2-7